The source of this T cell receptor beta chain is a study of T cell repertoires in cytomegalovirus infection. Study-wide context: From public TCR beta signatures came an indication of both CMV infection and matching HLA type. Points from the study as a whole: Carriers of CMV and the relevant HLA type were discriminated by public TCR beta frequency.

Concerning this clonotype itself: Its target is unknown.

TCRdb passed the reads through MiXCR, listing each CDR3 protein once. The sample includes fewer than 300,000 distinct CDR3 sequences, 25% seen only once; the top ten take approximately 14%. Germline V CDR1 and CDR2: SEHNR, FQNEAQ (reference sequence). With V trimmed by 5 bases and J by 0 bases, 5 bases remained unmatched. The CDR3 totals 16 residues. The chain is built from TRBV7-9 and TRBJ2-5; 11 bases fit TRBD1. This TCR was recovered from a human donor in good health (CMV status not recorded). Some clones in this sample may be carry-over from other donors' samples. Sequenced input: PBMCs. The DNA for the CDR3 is TGTGCCAGCAGCCAGGACAGGGGGCGCCACCAAGAGACCCAGTACTTC. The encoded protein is CASSQDRGRHQETQYF.